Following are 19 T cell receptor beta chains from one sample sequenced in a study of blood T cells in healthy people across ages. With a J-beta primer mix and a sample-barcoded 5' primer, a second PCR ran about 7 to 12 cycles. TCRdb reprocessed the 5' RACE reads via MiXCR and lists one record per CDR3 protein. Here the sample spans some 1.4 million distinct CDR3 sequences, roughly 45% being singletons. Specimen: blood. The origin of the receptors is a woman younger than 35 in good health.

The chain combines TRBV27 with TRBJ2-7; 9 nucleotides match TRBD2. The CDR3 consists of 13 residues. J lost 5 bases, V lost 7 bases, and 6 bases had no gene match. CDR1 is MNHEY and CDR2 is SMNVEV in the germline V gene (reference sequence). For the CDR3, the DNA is TGTGCCAGCATGGGGACTAGCCAGGACGAGCAGTACTTC. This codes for CASMGTSQDEQYF.

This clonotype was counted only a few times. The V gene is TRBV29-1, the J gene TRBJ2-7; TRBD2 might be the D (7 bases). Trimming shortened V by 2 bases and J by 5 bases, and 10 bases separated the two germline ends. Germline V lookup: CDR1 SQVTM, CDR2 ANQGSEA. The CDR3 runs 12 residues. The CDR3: CSVERGANEQYF. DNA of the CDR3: TGCAGCGTTGAACGGGGGGCCAACGAGCAGTACTTC.

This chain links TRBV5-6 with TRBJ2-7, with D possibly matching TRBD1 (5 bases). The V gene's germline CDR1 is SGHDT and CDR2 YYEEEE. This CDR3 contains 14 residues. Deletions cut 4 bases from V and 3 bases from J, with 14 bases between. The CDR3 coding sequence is TGTGCCAGCAGCCCAGCAGGACACCTCTACGAGCAGTACTTC. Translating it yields CASSPAGHLYEQYF. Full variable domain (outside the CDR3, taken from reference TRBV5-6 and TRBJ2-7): DAGVTQSPTHLIKTRGQQVTLRCSPKSGHDTVSWYQQALGQGPQFIFQYYEEEERQRGNFPDRFSGHQFPNYSSELNVNALLLGDSALYLCASSPAGHLYEQYFGPGTRLTVT.

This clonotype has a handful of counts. CDR3 in amino acids: CASRITGTGNYEQYF. For the CDR3, the DNA is TGTGCCAGCAGGATAACCGGGACAGGGAACTACGAGCAGTACTTC. The V and J genes are TRBV6-1 and TRBJ2-7; 9 positions agree with TRBD1. V trimming: 6 bases; J trimming: 3 bases; junction bases outside the gene matches: 9. This CDR3 has 15 amino acids. In germline, CDR1 is MNHNS, CDR2 SASEGT.

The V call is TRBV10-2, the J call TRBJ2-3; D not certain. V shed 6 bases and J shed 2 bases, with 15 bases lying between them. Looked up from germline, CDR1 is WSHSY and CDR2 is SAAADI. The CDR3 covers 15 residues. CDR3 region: CASRPISKDTDTQYF. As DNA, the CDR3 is TGCGCCAGCAGGCCTATTTCAAAGGACACAGATACGCAGTATTTT.

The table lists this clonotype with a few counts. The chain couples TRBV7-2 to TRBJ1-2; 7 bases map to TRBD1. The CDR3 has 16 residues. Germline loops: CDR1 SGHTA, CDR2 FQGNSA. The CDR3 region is CALQGEGSGPLGGYTF. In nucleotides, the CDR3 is TGTGCTCTTCAGGGGGAGGGGAGTGGGCCCCTCGGCGGCTACACCTTC. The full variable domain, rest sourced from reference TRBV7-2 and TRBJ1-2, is GAGVSQSPSNKVTEKGKDVELRCDPISGHTALYWYRQSLGQGLEFLIYFQGNSAPDKSGLPSDRFSAERTGGSVSTLTIQRTQQEDSAVYLCALQGEGSGPLGGYTFGSGTRLTVV.

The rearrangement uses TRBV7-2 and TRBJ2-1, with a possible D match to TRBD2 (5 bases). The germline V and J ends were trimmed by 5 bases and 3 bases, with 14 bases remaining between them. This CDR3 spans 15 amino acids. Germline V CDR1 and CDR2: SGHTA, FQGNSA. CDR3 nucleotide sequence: TGTGCCAGCAGCGCAACTAGTACCAACTACAATGAGCAGTTCTTC. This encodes CASSATSTNYNEQFF.

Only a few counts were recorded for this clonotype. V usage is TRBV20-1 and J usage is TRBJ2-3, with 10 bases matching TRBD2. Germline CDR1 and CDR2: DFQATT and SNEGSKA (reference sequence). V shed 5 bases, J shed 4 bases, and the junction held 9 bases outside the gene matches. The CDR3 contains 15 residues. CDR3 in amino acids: CSAPTSSGSADTQYF. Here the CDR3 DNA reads TGCAGTGCTCCAACCTCTAGCGGGAGTGCAGATACGCAGTATTTT.

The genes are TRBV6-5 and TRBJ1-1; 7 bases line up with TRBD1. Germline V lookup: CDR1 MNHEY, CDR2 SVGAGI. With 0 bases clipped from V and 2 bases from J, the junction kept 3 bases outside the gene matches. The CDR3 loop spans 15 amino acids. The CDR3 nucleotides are TGTGCCAGCAGTTACTCACGGACAGGCAACACTGAAGCTTTCTTT. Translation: CASSYSRTGNTEAFF.

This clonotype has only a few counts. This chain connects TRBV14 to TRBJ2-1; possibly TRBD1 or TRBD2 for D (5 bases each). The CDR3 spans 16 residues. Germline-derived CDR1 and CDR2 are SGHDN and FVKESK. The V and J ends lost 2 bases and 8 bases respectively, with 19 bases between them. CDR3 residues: CASSQTLRGVGDEQFF. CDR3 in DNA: TGTGCCAGCAGCCAAACGTTACGAGGGGTCGGGGATGAGCAGTTCTTC.

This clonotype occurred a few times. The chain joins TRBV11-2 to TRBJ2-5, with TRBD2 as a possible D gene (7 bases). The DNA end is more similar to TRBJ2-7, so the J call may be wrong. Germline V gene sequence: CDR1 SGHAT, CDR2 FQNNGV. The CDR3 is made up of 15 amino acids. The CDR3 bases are TGTGCCAGCAGCTTAGTAGGGGGGGGATACTACGAGCAGTACTTC. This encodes CASSLVGGGYYEQYF.

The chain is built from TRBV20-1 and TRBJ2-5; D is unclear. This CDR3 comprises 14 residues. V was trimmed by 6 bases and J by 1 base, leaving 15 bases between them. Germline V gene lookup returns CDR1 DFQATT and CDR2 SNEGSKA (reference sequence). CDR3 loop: CSATSISSQETQYF. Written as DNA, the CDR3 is TGCAGTGCCACGAGTATCAGTTCCCAAGAGACCCAGTACTTC.

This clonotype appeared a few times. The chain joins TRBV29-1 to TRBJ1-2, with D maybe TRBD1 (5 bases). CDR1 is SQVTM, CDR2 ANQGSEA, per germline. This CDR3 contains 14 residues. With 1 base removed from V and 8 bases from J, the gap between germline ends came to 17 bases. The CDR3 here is CSVEVWGHGAGYTF. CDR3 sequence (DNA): TGCAGCGTTGAAGTGTGGGGCCATGGGGCAGGCTACACCTTC.

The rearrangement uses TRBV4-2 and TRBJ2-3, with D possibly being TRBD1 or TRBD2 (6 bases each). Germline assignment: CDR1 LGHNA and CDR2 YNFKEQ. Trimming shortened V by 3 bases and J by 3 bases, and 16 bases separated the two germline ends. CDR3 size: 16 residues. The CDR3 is CASSQGGGWSTDTQYF. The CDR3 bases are TGTGCCAGCAGCCAGGGGGGCGGGTGGTCGACAGATACGCAGTATTTT.

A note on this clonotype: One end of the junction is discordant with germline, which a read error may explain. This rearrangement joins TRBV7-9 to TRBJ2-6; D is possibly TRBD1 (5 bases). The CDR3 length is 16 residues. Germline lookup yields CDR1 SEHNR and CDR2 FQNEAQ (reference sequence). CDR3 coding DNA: TGTGCCAGCAGCTTATCAGAGCTCTCTGGGGCCGACGTCCTGACTTTC. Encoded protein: CASSLSELSGADVLTF.

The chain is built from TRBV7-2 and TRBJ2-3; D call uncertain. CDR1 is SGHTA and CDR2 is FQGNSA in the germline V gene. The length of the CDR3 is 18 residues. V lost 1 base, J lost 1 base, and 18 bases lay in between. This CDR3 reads CASSLVKSEVVGTDTQYF. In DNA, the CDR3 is TGTGCCAGCAGCTTAGTAAAGTCTGAGGTAGTAGGCACAGATACGCAGTATTTT.

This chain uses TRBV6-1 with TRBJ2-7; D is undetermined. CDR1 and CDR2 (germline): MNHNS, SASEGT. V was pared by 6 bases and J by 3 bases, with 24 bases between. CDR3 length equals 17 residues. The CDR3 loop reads CASRSPLGEQGRYEQYF. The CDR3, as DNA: TGTGCCAGCAGATCCCCTCTTGGGGAACAAGGCCGCTACGAGCAGTACTTC.

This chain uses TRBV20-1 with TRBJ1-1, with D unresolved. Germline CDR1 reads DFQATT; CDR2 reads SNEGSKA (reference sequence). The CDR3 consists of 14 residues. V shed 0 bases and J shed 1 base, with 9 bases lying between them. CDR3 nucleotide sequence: TGCAGTGCTAGAGATCGTTCCCAGAACACTGAAGCTTTCTTT. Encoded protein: CSARDRSQNTEAFF.

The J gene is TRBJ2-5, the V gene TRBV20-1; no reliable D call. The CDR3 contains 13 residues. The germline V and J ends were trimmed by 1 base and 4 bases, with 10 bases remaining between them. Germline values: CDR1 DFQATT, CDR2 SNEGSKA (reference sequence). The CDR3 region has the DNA TGCAGTGCTAGAGGCCCTTGGGGAGAGACCCAGTACTTC. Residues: CSARGPWGETQYF.